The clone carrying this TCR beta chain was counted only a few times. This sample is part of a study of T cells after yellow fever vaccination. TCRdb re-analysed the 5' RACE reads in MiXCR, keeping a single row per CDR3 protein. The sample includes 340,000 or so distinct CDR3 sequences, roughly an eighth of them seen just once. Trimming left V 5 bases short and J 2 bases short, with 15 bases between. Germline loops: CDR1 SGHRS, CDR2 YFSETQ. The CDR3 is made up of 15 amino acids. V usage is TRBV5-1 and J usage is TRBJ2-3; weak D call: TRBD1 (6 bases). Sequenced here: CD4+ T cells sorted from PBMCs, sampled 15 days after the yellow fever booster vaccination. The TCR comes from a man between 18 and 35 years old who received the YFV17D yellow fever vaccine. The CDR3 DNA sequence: TGCGCCAGCAGTTGGACTCAGGGGCACACAGATACGCAGTATTTT. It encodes CASSWTQGHTDTQYF.